The 15 T cell receptor beta chains listed next were all sequenced from one sample in a study of blood T cells in healthy people across ages. Then a second PCR, running about 6 to 11 cycles, was carried out with a sample-barcoded 5' primer and a J-beta primer mix. Each CDR3 protein is one row after TCRdb ran MiXCR on the 5' RACE reads. Of roughly 1.9 million distinct CDR3 sequences listed, about 39% are singletons. Sequenced: blood. The receptors here all came from a human donor in good health.

CDR3 DNA: TGCAGTGCTATTGGACCGGGTAGGGGGGCGGAGACCCAGTACTTC. It specifies CSAIGPGRGAETQYF. The chain joins TRBV20-1 to TRBJ2-5; D possibly uses TRBD1 or TRBD2 (6 bases each). The V gene's germline CDR1 is DFQATT and CDR2 SNEGSKA (reference sequence). Trimming took 4 bases from V and 5 from J, leaving 20 bases between them. The CDR3 contains 15 residues.

This clonotype was detected a few times. The V and J genes are TRBV4-2 and TRBJ2-1, with D possibly being TRBD1 (6 bases). The germline gives CDR1 LGHNA, CDR2 YNFKEQ. This CDR3 has 13 residues. The V gene lost 1 base and the J gene lost 10 bases, with 11 bases spanning the gap. Here the CDR3 reads CASSQGQGQEQFF. CDR3 DNA sequence: TGTGCCAGCAGCCAAGGCCAGGGACAAGAGCAGTTCTTC.

This clonotype was seen ten or more times. The genes are TRBV28 and TRBJ2-5; 12 bases map to TRBD2. J lost 7 bases, V lost 5 bases, and 8 bases had no gene match. CDR1 and CDR2 (germline): MDHEN, SYDVKM. The CDR3 is 15 residues long. The CDR3 is CASSPGLAGILTQYF. In DNA form, the CDR3 reads TGTGCCAGCAGTCCCGGACTAGCGGGGATATTGACCCAGTACTTC.

The chain recombines TRBV7-8 with TRBJ2-3; TRBD1 is a possible D gene (6 bases). Trimming cost V 5 bases and J 4 bases, with 19 bases left between them. CDR1 and CDR2 from the germline V gene are SGHVS and FQNEAQ. The CDR3 is 16 residues long. The CDR3 nucleotides are TGTGCCAGCAGCCCAGTCGTCAGGGGCTCGGCAGATACGCAGTATTTT. This sequence encodes CASSPVVRGSADTQYF.

This clonotype turned up a few times. V and J are TRBV5-6 and TRBJ1-4, with TRBD1 matching 7 bases. The length of the CDR3 is 13 residues. Germline V gene sequence: CDR1 SGHDT, CDR2 YYEEEE. Trimming removed 4 bases from V and 10 bases from J; junction bases left unmatched: 7. CDR3 residues: CASSLARQGKLFF. The CDR3 nucleotides read TGTGCCAGCAGCCTGGCCCGACAGGGAAAACTGTTTTTT. Filled out from reference TRBV5-6 and TRBJ1-4, the complete variable domain reads DAGVTQSPTHLIKTRGQQVTLRCSPKSGHDTVSWYQQALGQGPQFIFQYYEEEERQRGNFPDRFSGHQFPNYSSELNVNALLLGDSALYLCASSLARQGKLFFGSGTQLSVL.

This clonotype was seen more than once but under ten times. The chain links TRBV20-1 to TRBJ2-3; possible D gene TRBD2, 6 bases. This CDR3 comprises 12 residues. With 4 bases removed from V and 3 bases from J, the gap between germline ends came to 8 bases. Germline V gene sequence: CDR1 DFQATT, CDR2 SNEGSKA (reference sequence). The CDR3 nucleotides are TGCAGTGCTACGGCGGGGACAGATACGCAGTATTTT. Protein sequence: CSATAGTDTQYF.

This clonotype was recorded only once. V usage is TRBV3-1 and J usage is TRBJ2-1; TRBD2 is a possible D gene (6 bases). V lost 3 bases to trimming and J lost 13 bases, with 28 bases between them. Per germline, CDR1 LGHDT and CDR2 YNNKEL (reference sequence). This CDR3 contains 17 residues. The CDR3, as DNA: TGTGCCAGCAGCCAGGATACGCGGGGACCGATTACAATGAGCCAGTTCTTC. Translation: CASSQDTRGPITMSQFF.

The table lists this clonotype with many counts. The chain joins TRBV4-3 to TRBJ2-7; no clear D. Germline V lookup: CDR1 LGHNA, CDR2 YSLEER. This CDR3 region has 13 residues. Trimming stripped 0 bases from V and 0 bases from J, with 3 bases between. CDR3 nucleotide sequence: TGCGCCAGCAGCCAAGATGGCTCCTACGAGCAGTACTTC. Amino acids: CASSQDGSYEQYF.

The chain has TRBV20-1 and TRBJ2-7; tentatively, D is TRBD1 or TRBD2 (5 bases each). CDR1 is DFQATT, CDR2 SNEGSKA, per germline (reference sequence). Between the trimmed V and J ends, which lost 3 bases and 5 bases, there was a span of 11 bases. The CDR3 sequence is 12 residues long. The CDR3 sequence: CSARGVLHEQYF. As DNA, the CDR3 is TGCAGTGCTAGGGGGGTTCTCCACGAGCAGTACTTC.

The chain uses TRBV28 and TRBJ1-2, with a weak D call TRBD1 (6 bases). The germline V and J ends were trimmed by 4 bases and 7 bases, with 10 bases remaining between them. The CDR3 sequence is 12 residues long. The germline CDR1 and CDR2 sequences are MDHEN and SYDVKM. The CDR3 DNA is TGTGCCAGCAGTTCACCAGGGGCTGGCTACACCTTC. Protein sequence: CASSSPGAGYTF.

This clonotype was counted at least ten times. The CDR3 sequence is CASSVDRDEQFF. The CDR3 DNA reads as TGTGCCAGCAGCGTAGACCGAGATGAGCAGTTCTTC. The V and J genes are TRBV9 and TRBJ2-1; D is ambiguous. V shed 0 bases and J shed 8 bases, with 6 bases lying between them. Germline CDR1 and CDR2: SGDLS and YYNGEE. This CDR3 contains 12 residues. Based on the CDR3 plus reference TRBV9 and TRBJ2-1, the full variable domain is DSGVTQTPKHLITATGQRVTLRCSPRSGDLSVYWYQQSLDQGLQFLIQYYNGEERAKGNILERFSAQQFPDLHSELNLSSLELGDSALYFCASSVDRDEQFFGPGTRLTVL.

This chain joins TRBV4-3 and TRBJ2-3, with 9 nucleotides matching TRBD2. CDR3 length: 16 amino acids. Germline V lookup: CDR1 LGHNA, CDR2 YSLEER. Germline trimming cut 2 bases from V and 2 bases from J; bases unmatched to any gene: 5. CDR3 DNA sequence: TGCGCCAGCAGCCAATCGCTAGCGGGGACCACAGATACGCAGTATTTT. Its protein product is CASSQSLAGTTDTQYF.

The V gene is TRBV4-2, the J gene TRBJ2-2; TRBD2 agrees at 12 bases. Trimming took 3 bases from V and 2 from J; bases not matched to a gene: 13. The length of the CDR3 is 20 residues. Germline assignment: CDR1 LGHNA and CDR2 YNFKEQ. CDR3 sequence reads: CASSHHELAGGNVNTGELFF. CDR3 in DNA: TGTGCCAGCAGCCACCATGAGCTAGCGGGGGGGAACGTAAACACCGGGGAGCTGTTTTTT.

This clonotype was counted only a few times. V gene TRBV29-1 combines with J gene TRBJ1-1; D unresolved. Germline V gene sequence: CDR1 SQVTM, CDR2 ANQGSEA. Trimming cost V 0 bases and J 0 bases, with 8 bases left between them. This CDR3 has 14 amino acids. The CDR3 sequence is CSVEDPTLNTEAFF. Written as DNA, the CDR3 is TGCAGCGTTGAAGACCCTACCCTGAACACTGAAGCTTTCTTT.

The V gene is TRBV3-1, the J gene TRBJ1-2; possibly TRBD1 for D (6 bases). Germline V gives CDR1 LGHDT, CDR2 YNNKEL (reference sequence). The CDR3 has 16 amino acids. The V end was cut by 1 base, the J end by 7 bases, with 19 bases between. The chain's CDR3 is CASSQASRGPSRGYTF. DNA for the CDR3: TGTGCCAGCAGCCAAGCTTCGCGGGGGCCCTCTCGTGGCTACACCTTC.